These 25 T cell receptor beta chains share one sample of origin, sequenced in a study of CD8 T cells in Susac syndrome. Reverse transcription of about 0.45 to 1 ug RNA was carried out with random hexamers. TCRdb called the immunoSEQ multiplex PCR reads again in MiXCR, with one record for every CDR3 protein. The sample contains about 160,000 distinct CDR3 sequences, approximately 94% of which appear only once. The sequenced sample was CD4+ T cells from PBMCs. Receptors originate from a human donor with multiple sclerosis.

The CDR3 region has the DNA TGCGCCAGCAGCTTGGACACAAATCAGCCCCAGCATTTT. Protein product: CASSLDTNQPQHF. The chain employs TRBV5-1 and TRBJ1-5; D unresolved. Germline assignment: CDR1 SGHRS and CDR2 YFSETQ. The CDR3 consists of 13 residues. Trimming stripped 0 bases from V and 4 bases from J, with 5 bases between.

The rearrangement uses TRBV28 and TRBJ1-1; possible D gene TRBD1, 5 bases. The CDR3 length is 15 residues. Between the trimmed V and J ends, which lost 2 bases and 0 bases, there was a span of 10 bases. Germline-derived CDR1 and CDR2 are MDHEN and SYDVKM. CDR3 region: CASSLGGVMNTEAFF. The CDR3 DNA is TGTGCCAGCAGTTTAGGGGGGGTGATGAACACTGAAGCTTTCTTT.

CDR3 bases: TGTGCCAGCAGCTTAGGGTCCGGCACCAACTATGGCTACACCTTC. Translating gives CASSLGSGTNYGYTF. This rearrangement joins TRBV7-9 to TRBJ1-2; D unresolved. The V and J ends lost 1 base and 2 bases respectively, with 11 bases between them. The CDR3 extends over 15 amino acids. Germline V gene data show CDR1 as SEHNR and CDR2 as FQNEAQ (reference sequence).

The CDR3 here is CASSRTSVKEQYF. Here the CDR3 DNA reads TGTGCCAGCAGCAGGACTAGCGTTAAAGAGCAGTACTTC. The genes are TRBV28 and TRBJ2-7; 9 nucleotides align to TRBD2. Germline V gene lookup returns CDR1 MDHEN and CDR2 SYDVKM. Trimming at V came to 6 bases and at J to 7 bases, leaving 7 bases not matched to a gene. The CDR3 is made up of 13 amino acids.

The CDR3 region has the DNA TGTGCCAGCAGCTTGTACCGGGCGGGGGCTGAAGCTTTCTTT. As protein: CASSLYRAGAEAFF. V gene TRBV5-6 combines with J gene TRBJ1-1, with TRBD1 as a possible D gene (5 bases). The CDR3 covers 14 residues. V lost 1 base and J lost 6, with 13 bases in between. Germline CDR1 SGHDT, CDR2 YYEEEE.

The rearrangement uses TRBV28 and TRBJ2-5, with a tentative D call TRBD2 (6 bases). V shed 8 bases and J shed 5 bases, with 18 bases lying between them. Per the germline V gene, CDR1 is MDHEN and CDR2 is SYDVKM. This CDR3 region has 14 residues. CDR3 sequence reads: CASVKAGRGETQYF. In DNA form, the CDR3 reads TGTGCCAGCGTGAAAGCGGGCCGGGGGGAGACCCAGTACTTC. Based on the CDR3 plus reference TRBV28 and TRBJ2-5, the full variable domain is DVKVTQSSRYLVKRTGEKVFLECVQDMDHENMFWYRQDPGLGLRLIYFSYDVKMKEKGDIPEGYSVSREKKERFSLILESASTNQTSMYLCASVKAGRGETQYFGPGTRLLVL.

This sequence joins TRBV20-1 and TRBJ2-3; 12 bases are shared with TRBD2. CDR3 size: 14 residues. CDR1 is DFQATT and CDR2 is SNEGSKA in the germline V gene (reference sequence). With 1 base clipped from V and 6 bases from J, the junction kept 2 bases outside the gene matches. The chain's CDR3 is CSARGTSGMDTQYF. For the CDR3, the DNA is TGCAGTGCTAGAGGGACTAGCGGGATGGATACGCAGTATTTT.

This sequence joins TRBV20-1 and TRBJ2-3; no clear D gene. V gave up 0 bases and J gave up 4 bases, with 8 bases separating them. CDR1 DFQATT and CDR2 SNEGSKA come from the germline V gene (reference sequence). The CDR3 is 13 residues long. This CDR3 reads CSARDPYPDTQYF. Written as DNA, the CDR3 is TGCAGTGCTAGAGATCCCTATCCAGATACGCAGTATTTT.

The CDR3 DNA reads as TGCAGTGCTACAGGGTCCGGGGAGCTGTTTTTT. This translates into CSATGSGELFF. This chain joins TRBV20-1 and TRBJ2-2, with D tentatively TRBD1 (5 bases). The CDR3 has 11 residues. In germline, CDR1 is DFQATT, CDR2 SNEGSKA (reference sequence). Trimming took off 4 bases at V and 6 bases at J, with 6 bases between the two ends.

The chain couples TRBV5-1 to TRBJ1-4; no reliable D call. From germline, CDR1 is SGHRS and CDR2 YFSETQ. The CDR3 length is 15 residues. Trimming stripped 0 bases from V and 5 bases from J, with 11 bases between. CDR3 amino acids: CASSLGSGINEKLFF. For the CDR3, the DNA is TGCGCCAGCAGCTTGGGGTCGGGCATCAATGAAAAACTGTTTTTT.

The chain uses TRBV27 and TRBJ2-7, with 7 bases identical to TRBD2. This CDR3 is 14 amino acids long. V lost 8 bases, J lost 3 bases, and 10 bases stayed unmatched. From germline, CDR1 is MNHEY and CDR2 SMNVEV (reference sequence). CDR3 nucleotides: TGTGCCAGCCGCGGTTTCGGCGGGAGCTACGAGCAGTACTTC. Translated, it gives CASRGFGGSYEQYF.

With regard to this clonotype: A read error may produce the germline difference seen at one junction end. The CDR3 here is CASSLDNRVGDTIYF. Here the CDR3 DNA reads TGTGCCAGCAGCTTAGATAACAGGGTTGGAGACACCATATATTTT. The chain couples TRBV11-2 to TRBJ1-3; D possibly corresponds to TRBD1 (6 bases). Germline V gene data show CDR1 as SGHAT and CDR2 as FQNNGV. CDR3 length equals 15 residues.

The chain has TRBV27 and TRBJ2-3, with D maybe TRBD1 (6 bases). This CDR3 has 16 residues. CDR1 and CDR2 from the germline V gene are MNHEY and SMNVEV (reference sequence). The V and J ends lost 5 bases and 0 bases respectively, with 15 bases between them. The DNA for the CDR3 is TGTGCCAGCAGTCGAACGACAGGATCCAGCACAGATACGCAGTATTTT. Protein: CASSRTTGSSTDTQYF.

The V and J genes are TRBV6-6 and TRBJ2-1, with D unresolved. CDR3 length: 14 amino acids. Germline CDR1 reads MNHNY; CDR2 reads SVGAGI (reference sequence). The ends were cut back, 2 bases at V and 9 bases at J, with 14 bases in the middle. Here the CDR3 DNA reads TGTGCCAGCAGTTACAGAGGTATTACGGGTGAGCAGTTCTTC. Translating gives CASSYRGITGEQFF.

V usage is TRBV7-2 and J usage is TRBJ2-2; TRBD1 matches at 9 bases. With 7 bases clipped from V and 7 bases from J, the junction kept 16 bases outside the gene matches. CDR3 length: 17 residues. The germline V gene encodes CDR1 SGHTA and CDR2 FQGNSA. The chain's CDR3 is CASTRGQGILRGGELFF. DNA for the CDR3: TGTGCCAGCACCCGTGGACAGGGGATCCTAAGGGGCGGGGAGCTGTTTTTT.

The gene calls are TRBV7-9 and TRBJ1-1; D uncertain. The ends were cut back, 7 bases at V and 6 bases at J, with 18 bases in the middle. This CDR3 has 14 amino acids. The germline gives CDR1 SEHNR, CDR2 FQNEAQ (reference sequence). This chain's CDR3 is CASILQTSRSEAFF. CDR3 coding DNA: TGTGCCAGCATCCTACAGACCTCCAGGTCTGAAGCTTTCTTT. The variable domain in full, with the rest retrieved from reference TRBV7-9 and TRBJ1-1, is DTGVSQNPRHKITKRGQNVTFRCDPISEHNRLYWYRQTLGQGPEFLTYFQNEAQLEKSRLLSDRFSAERPKGSFSTLEIQRTEQGDSAMYLCASILQTSRSEAFFGQGTRLTVV.

This sequence joins TRBV11-2 and TRBJ2-7; D perhaps matches TRBD2 (5 bases). Trimming pared 3 bases from V and 2 bases from J, leaving 8 bases between. This CDR3 contains 13 residues. CDR1 is SGHAT and CDR2 is FQNNGV in the germline V gene. The CDR3 sequence: CASSFLGTYEQYF. The CDR3 region has the DNA TGTGCCAGCAGCTTCCTCGGGACCTACGAGCAGTACTTC.

The genes are TRBV12-3 or TRBV12-4 and TRBJ2-1, with 7 bases fitting TRBD1. This CDR3 spans 14 amino acids. V shed 5 bases, J shed 6 bases, and the junction held 7 bases outside the gene matches. The CDR3 DNA sequence: TGTGCCAGCAGTCCACAGGGGTCTTTCAATGAGCAGTTCTTC. Translating gives CASSPQGSFNEQFF.

As regards this clonotype: The junction does not match germline at one end; this may be a read error. The chain is built from TRBV20-1 and TRBJ1-2; D gene unclear. The CDR3 runs to 16 residues. CDR1 is DFQATT and CDR2 is SNEGSKA in the germline V gene (reference sequence). Written as DNA, the CDR3 is TGCAGTGCTAGAGATTTCGGTCGAGAGCCAAATAATGGGTACACCTTC. Translation gives CSARDFGREPNNGYTF.

This rearrangement joins TRBV2 to TRBJ1-2, with TRBD1 matching 9 bases. Germline V gene sequence: CDR1 SNHLY, CDR2 FYNNEI. Trimming cost V 3 bases and J 6 bases; bases outside gene matches: 2. This CDR3 is built from 13 residues. For the CDR3, the DNA is TGTGCCAGCAGTGAGGGACAGGGCGATGGCTACACCTTC. Translated, it gives CASSEGQGDGYTF.

The rearrangement joins TRBV15 to TRBJ2-5; D ambiguous. The CDR3 is 11 amino acids. V was clipped by 1 base and J by 4 bases, with 1 base between them. CDR1 and CDR2 (germline): LNHNV, YYDKDF (reference sequence). This CDR3 is CATSRVETQYF. The CDR3 nucleotides read TGTGCCACCAGCAGAGTAGAGACCCAGTACTTC.

CDR3 amino acids: CSVLLGDQETQYF. CDR3 bases: TGCAGCGTTCTTTTAGGGGACCAAGAGACCCAGTACTTC. The J gene is TRBJ2-5, the V gene TRBV29-1; possible D gene TRBD1, 5 bases. The CDR3 totals 13 residues. Trimming shortened V by 5 bases and J by 0 bases, and 10 bases separated the two germline ends. CDR1 and CDR2 (germline): SQVTM, ANQGSEA. Full variable domain (remainder filled in from reference TRBV29-1 and TRBJ2-5): SAVISQKPSRDICQRGTSLTIQCQVDSQVTMMFWYRQQPGQSLTLIATANQGSEATYESGFVIDKFPISRPNLTFSTLTVSNMSPEDSSIYLCSVLLGDQETQYFGPGTRLLVL.

V and J are TRBV5-1 and TRBJ2-7; possibly TRBD1 for D (5 bases). Germline V gives CDR1 SGHRS, CDR2 YFSETQ. Trimming left V 1 base short and J 5 bases short, with 13 bases between. This CDR3 is 14 amino acids long. The CDR3: CASSLSTASDEQYF. In DNA, the CDR3 is TGCGCCAGCAGCTTGTCGACAGCCTCTGACGAGCAGTACTTC.

The rearrangement joins TRBV28 to TRBJ2-5, with 11 bases identical to TRBD1. The CDR3 is 15 amino acids. V lost 0 bases, J lost 5 bases, and 2 bases stayed unmatched. Per germline, CDR1 MDHEN and CDR2 SYDVKM. The CDR3 loop reads CASSLWGQGVETQYF. CDR3 sequence (DNA): TGTGCCAGCAGTTTATGGGGACAGGGGGTTGAGACCCAGTACTTC.

This clonotype has just one count. The rearrangement uses TRBV5-1 and TRBJ1-1; D possibly corresponds to TRBD1 (5 bases). The V gene lost 3 bases and the J gene lost 4 bases, with 16 bases spanning the gap. Germline assignment: CDR1 SGHRS and CDR2 YFSETQ. The CDR3 is made up of 15 amino acids. The CDR3 nucleotides read TGCGCCAGCAGCTCTCCAGGGTCCGGGGGCACTGAAGCTTTCTTT. Encoded protein: CASSSPGSGGTEAFF.